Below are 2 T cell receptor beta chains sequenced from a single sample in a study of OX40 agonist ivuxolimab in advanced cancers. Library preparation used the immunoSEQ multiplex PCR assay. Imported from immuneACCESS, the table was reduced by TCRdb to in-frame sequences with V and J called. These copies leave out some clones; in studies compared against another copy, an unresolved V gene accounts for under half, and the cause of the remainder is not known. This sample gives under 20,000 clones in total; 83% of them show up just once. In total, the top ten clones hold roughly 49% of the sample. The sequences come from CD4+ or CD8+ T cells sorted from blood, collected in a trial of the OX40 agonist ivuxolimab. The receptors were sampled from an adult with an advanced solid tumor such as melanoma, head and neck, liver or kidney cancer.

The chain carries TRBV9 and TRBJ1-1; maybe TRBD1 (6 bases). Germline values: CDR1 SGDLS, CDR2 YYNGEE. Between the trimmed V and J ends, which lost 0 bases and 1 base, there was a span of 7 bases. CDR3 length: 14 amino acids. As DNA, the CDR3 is TGTGCCAGCAGCGTAGTACAGGGGAACACTGAAGCTTTCTTT. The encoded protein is CASSVVQGNTEAFF.

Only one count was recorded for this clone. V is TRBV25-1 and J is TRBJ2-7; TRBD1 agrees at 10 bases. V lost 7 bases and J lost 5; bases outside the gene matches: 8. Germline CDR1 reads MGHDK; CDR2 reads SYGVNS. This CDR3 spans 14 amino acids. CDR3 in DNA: TGTGCCAGCACTAGGGGACAGGGGTACAACGAGCAGTACTTC. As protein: CASTRGQGYNEQYF.